This T cell receptor beta chain was identified in a study of T cell responses to AZD1222 COVID-19 vaccine. Study results and limitations: Two doses of AZD1222 preceded a rise in Spike-specific TCR breadth and depth. Nearly half of unique spike-specific TCRs reportedly avoided B.1.351 and B.1.1.7 mutated regions.

With regard to this clone: What it recognizes is unknown.

Measured with immunoSEQ multiplex PCR; TCRdb has only the in-frame clones, and not every one. This table holds some 130,000 clones, 75% to 95% found once. The CDR3 has 16 amino acids. Germline loops: CDR1 SGHDT, CDR2 YYEEEE. Between the trimmed V and J ends, which lost 6 bases and 5 bases, there was a span of 23 bases. This receptor was identified in an adult in good health. Material: peripheral blood, obtained on day 0 of AZD1222 vaccination. V and J are TRBV5-6 and TRBJ1-2; D may be TRBD1 (6 bases). The CDR3 protein is CASNPYRDMGLYGYTF. In DNA form, the CDR3 reads TGTGCCAGCAATCCCTACAGGGATATGGGGTTGTATGGCTACACCTTC.